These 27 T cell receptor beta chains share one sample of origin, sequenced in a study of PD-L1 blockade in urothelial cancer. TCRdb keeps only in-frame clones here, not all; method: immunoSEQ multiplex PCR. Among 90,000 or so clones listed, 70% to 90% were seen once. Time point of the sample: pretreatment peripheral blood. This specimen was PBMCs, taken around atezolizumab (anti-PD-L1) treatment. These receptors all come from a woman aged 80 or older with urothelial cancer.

CDR3 in amino acids: CASSAHRGSGNTIYF. The CDR3 DNA sequence: TGTGCCAGCAGTGCACACAGGGGATCTGGAAACACCATATATTTT. This chain uses TRBV28 with TRBJ1-3, with 7 bases fitting TRBD1. V was clipped by 5 bases and J by 1 base; unmatched bases: 5. Germline CDR1 reads MDHEN; CDR2 reads SYDVKM. The CDR3 spans 15 residues.

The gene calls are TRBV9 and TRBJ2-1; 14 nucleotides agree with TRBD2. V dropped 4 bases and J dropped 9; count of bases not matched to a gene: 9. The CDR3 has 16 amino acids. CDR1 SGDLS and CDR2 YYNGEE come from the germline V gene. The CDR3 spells CASSSSGLAGAGEQFF. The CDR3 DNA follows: TGTGCCAGCAGCTCCTCGGGACTAGCGGGAGCTGGTGAGCAGTTCTTC.

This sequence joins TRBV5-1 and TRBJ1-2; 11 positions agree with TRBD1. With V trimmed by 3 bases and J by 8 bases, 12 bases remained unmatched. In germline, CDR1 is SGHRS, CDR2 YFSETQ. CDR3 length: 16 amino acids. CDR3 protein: CASSSGRTGGAKGYTF. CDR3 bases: TGCGCCAGCAGCTCGGGGAGGACAGGGGGCGCGAAGGGCTACACCTTC.

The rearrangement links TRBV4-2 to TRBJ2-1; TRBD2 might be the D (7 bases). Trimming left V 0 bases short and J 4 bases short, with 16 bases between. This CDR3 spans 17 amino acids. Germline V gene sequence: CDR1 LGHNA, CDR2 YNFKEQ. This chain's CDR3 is CASSQDQGGEAYNEQFF. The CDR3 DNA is TGTGCCAGCAGCCAAGATCAAGGGGGGGAGGCATACAATGAGCAGTTCTTC.

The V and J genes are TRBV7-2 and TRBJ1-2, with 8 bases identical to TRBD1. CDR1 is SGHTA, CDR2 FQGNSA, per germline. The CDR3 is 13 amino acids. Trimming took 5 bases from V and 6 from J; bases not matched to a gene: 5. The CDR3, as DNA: TGTGCCAGCAGCCGGACAGGGTTGGATGGCTACACCTTC. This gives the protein CASSRTGLDGYTF.

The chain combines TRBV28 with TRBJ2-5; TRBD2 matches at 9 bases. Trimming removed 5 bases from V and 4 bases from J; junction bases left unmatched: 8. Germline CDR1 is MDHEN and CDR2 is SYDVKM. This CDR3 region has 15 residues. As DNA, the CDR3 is TGTGCCAGCAGTATAAGCGGGAGGACGGGAGAGACCCAGTACTTC. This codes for CASSISGRTGETQYF.

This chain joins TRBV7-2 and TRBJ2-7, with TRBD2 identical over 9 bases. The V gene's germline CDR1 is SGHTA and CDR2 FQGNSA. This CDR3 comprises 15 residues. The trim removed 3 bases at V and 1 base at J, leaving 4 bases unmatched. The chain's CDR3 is CASSLGLATSYEQYF. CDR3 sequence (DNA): TGTGCCAGCAGCTTGGGACTAGCAACTTCCTACGAGCAGTACTTC.

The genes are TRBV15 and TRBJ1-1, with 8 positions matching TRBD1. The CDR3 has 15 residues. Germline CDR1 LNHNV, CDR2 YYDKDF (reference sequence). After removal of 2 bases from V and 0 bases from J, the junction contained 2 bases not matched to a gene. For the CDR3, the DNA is TGTGCCACCAGCAGACCGGACAGGGTGAACACTGAAGCTTTCTTT. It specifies CATSRPDRVNTEAFF.

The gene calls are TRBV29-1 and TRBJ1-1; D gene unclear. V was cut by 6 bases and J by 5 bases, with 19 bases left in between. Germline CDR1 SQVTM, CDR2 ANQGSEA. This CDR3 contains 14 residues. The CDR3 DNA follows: TGCAGCGTAGGAGGGTCAGGCCGAGGGACTGAAGCTTTCTTT. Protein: CSVGGSGRGTEAFF.

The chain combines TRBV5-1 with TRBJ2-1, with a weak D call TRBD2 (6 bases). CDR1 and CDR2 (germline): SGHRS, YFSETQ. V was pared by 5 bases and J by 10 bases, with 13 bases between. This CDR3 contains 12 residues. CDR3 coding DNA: TGCGCCAGCAGGTTAGCGGACGGAGAGCAGTTCTTC. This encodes CASRLADGEQFF.

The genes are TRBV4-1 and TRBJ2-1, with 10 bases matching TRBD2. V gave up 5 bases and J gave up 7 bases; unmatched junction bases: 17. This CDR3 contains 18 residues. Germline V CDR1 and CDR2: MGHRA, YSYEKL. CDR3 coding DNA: TGCGCCAGCAGCATCCGGCTAGCGGGAGCCACTCTCGAAAATGAGCAGTTCTTC. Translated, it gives CASSIRLAGATLENEQFF.

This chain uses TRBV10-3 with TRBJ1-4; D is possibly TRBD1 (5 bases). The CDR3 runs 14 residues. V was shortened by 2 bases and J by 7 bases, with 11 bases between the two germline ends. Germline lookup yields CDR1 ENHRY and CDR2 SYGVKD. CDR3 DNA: TGTGCCATCAGTGAGGGGGGGGAGAGTGAAAAACTGTTTTTT. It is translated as CAISEGGESEKLFF.

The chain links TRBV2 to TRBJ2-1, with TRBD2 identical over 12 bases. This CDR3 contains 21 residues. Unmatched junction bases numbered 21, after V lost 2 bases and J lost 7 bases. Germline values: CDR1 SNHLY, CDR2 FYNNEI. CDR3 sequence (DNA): TGTGCCAGCAGTGAATGGGGAGACAGGAGAAGACTAGCGGGAGTAGAGAATGAGCAGTTCTTC. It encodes CASSEWGDRRRLAGVENEQFF.

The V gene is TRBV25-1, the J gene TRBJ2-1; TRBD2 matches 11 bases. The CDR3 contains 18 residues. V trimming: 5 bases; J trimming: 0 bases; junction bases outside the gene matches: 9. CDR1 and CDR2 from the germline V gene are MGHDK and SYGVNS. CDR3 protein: CASSSSGRNLRSYNEQFF. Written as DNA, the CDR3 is TGTGCCAGCAGTTCTAGCGGGAGGAACTTACGCTCCTACAATGAGCAGTTCTTC.

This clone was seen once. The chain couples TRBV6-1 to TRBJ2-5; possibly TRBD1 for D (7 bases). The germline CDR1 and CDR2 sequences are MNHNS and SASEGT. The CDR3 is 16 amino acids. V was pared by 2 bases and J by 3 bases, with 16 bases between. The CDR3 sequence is CASSERGDRGEETQYF. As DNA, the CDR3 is TGTGCCAGCAGTGAAAGGGGGGACAGAGGGGAAGAGACCCAGTACTTC.

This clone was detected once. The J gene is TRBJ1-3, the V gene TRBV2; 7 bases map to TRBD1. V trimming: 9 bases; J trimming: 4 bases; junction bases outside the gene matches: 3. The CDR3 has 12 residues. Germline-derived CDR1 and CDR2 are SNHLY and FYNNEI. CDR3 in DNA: TGTGCCAGTCGGACAGGAGGAAACACCATATATTTT. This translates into CASRTGGNTIYF.

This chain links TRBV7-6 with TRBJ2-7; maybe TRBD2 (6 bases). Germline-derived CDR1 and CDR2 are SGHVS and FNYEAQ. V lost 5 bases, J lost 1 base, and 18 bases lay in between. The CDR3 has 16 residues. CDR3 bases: TGTGCCAGCAGCCCCTCGGGACTCACGGGTTCCTACGAGCAGTACTTC. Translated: CASSPSGLTGSYEQYF. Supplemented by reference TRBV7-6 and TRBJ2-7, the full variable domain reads GAGVSQSPRYKVTKRGQDVALRCDPISGHVSLYWYRQALGQGPEFLTYFNYEAQQDKSGLPNDRFSAERPEGSISTLTIQRTEQRDSAMYRCASSPSGLTGSYEQYFGPGTRLTVT.

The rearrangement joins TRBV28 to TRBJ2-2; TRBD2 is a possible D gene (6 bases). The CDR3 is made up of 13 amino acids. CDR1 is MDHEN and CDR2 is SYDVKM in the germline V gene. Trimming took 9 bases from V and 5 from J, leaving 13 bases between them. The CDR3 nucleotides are TGTGCCAGTCAGGCCAGCGGGACCGGGGAGCTGTTTTTT. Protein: CASQASGTGELFF.

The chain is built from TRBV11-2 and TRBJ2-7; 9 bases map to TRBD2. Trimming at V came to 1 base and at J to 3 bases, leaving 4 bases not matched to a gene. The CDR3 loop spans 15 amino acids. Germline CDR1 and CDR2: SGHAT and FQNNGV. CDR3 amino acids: CASSLVSSGDYEQYF. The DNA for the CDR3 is TGTGCCAGCAGCTTAGTATCTAGCGGGGACTACGAGCAGTACTTC.

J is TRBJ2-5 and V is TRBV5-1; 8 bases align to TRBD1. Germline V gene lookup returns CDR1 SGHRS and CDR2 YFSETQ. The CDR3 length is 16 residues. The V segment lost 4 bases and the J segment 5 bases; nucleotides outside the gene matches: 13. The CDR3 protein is CASSPAPQGAGETQYF. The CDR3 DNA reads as TGCGCCAGCAGCCCCGCCCCGCAGGGGGCAGGGGAGACCCAGTACTTC.

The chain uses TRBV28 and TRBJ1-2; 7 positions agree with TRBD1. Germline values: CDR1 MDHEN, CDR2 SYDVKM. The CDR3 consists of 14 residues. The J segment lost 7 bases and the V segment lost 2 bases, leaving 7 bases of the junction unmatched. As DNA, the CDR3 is TGTGCCAGCAGTTTACAACAGGGGCTTCGTGGCTACACCTTC. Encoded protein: CASSLQQGLRGYTF.

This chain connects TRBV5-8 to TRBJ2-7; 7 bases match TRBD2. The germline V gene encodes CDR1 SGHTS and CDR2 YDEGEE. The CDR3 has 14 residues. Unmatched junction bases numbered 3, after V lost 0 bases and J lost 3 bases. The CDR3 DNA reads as TGTGCCAGCAGCTTGGCTCCTAGCGGCTACGAGCAGTACTTC. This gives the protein CASSLAPSGYEQYF.

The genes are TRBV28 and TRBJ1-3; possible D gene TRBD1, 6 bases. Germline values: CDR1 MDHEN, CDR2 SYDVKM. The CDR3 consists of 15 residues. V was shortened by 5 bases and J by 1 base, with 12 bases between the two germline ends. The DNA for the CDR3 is TGTGCCAGCAGTAAGACAGGCCCTTCTGGAAACACCATATATTTT. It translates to CASSKTGPSGNTIYF.

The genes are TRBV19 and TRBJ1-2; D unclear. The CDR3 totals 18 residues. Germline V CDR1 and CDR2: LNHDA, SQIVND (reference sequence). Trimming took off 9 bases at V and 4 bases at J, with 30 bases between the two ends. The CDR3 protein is CASELNRGSHMAVYGYTF. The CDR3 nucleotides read TGTGCCAGCGAACTTAACCGCGGATCCCATATGGCCGTCTATGGCTACACCTTC. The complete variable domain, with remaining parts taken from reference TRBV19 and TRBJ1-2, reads DGGITQSPKYLFRKEGQNVTLSCEQNLNHDAMYWYRQDPGQGLRLIYYSQIVNDFQKGDIAEGYSVSREKKESFPLTVTSAQKNPTAFYLCASELNRGSHMAVYGYTFGSGTRLTVV.

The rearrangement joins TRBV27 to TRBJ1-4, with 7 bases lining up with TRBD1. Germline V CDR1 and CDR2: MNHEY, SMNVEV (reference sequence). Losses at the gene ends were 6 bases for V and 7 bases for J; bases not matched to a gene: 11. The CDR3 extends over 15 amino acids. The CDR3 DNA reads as TGTGCCAGCAGCCGTAGACAGGGAGAAGGTGAAAAACTGTTTTTT. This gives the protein CASSRRQGEGEKLFF.

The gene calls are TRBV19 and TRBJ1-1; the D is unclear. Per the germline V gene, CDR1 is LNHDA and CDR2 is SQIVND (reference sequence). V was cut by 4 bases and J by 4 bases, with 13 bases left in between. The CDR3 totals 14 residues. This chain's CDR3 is CASSTMTPGTEAFF. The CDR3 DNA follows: TGTGCCAGTAGTACAATGACCCCGGGCACTGAAGCTTTCTTT.

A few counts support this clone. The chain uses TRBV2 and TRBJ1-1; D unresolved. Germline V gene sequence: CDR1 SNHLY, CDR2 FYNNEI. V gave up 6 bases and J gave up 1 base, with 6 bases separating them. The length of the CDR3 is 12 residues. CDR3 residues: CASRHRNTEAFF. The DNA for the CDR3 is TGTGCCAGCAGACATCGGAACACTGAAGCTTTCTTT. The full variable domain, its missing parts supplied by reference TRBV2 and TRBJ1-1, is EPEVTQTPSHQVTQMGQEVILRCVPISNHLYFYWYRQILGQKVEFLVSFYNNEISEKSEIFDDQFSVERPDGSNFTLKIRSTKLEDSAMYFCASRHRNTEAFFGQGTRLTVV.